This note documents a single T cell receptor beta chain sequence. In the source study's methods: The assay estimated nucleated cells by amplifying reference gene primers. Sequencing used immunoSEQ multiplex PCR; TCRdb keeps in-frame clones, though not all of them. The V and J calls and clone size come from that table; D and trimming were worked out from the DNA. The table lists about 63,000 clones, 65% to 85% of them singletons, with roughly 6.8% in the top ten. This sample was taken from a study of blood T cell repertoires in COVID-19. Turning to the study itself: Acute and convalescent COVID-19 samples came from the United States, Italy and Spain. PBMCs, B-cell-depleted T cells, or T cells were the source of the cDNA or gDNA that made up the material.

The CDR3 consists of 19 residues. Per germline, CDR1 SQVTM and CDR2 ANQGSEA. J was trimmed by 7 bases and V by 8 bases; bases with no gene match: 27. J is TRBJ2-7 and V is TRBV29-1; 12 bases align to TRBD1. Input material: peripheral blood. The clonotype originates from a human donor in a cohort sampled during active COVID-19. The CDR3 is CSPTPGQGARDPSEGEQYF. As DNA, the CDR3 is TGCAGCCCCACTCCGGGACAGGGGGCGCGGGACCCATCGGAGGGGGAGCAGTACTTC.